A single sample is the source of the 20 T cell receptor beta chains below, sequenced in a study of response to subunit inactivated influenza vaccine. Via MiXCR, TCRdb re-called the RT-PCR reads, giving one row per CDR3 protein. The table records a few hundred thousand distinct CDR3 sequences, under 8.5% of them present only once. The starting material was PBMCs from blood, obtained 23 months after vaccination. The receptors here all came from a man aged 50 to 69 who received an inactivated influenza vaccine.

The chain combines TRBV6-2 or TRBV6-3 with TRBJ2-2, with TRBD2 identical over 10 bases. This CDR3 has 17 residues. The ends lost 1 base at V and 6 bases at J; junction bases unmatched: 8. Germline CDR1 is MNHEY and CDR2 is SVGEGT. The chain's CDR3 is CASSYLSGLATSGELFF. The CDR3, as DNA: TGTGCCAGCAGTTACTTATCGGGACTAGCGACCTCCGGGGAGCTGTTTTTT.

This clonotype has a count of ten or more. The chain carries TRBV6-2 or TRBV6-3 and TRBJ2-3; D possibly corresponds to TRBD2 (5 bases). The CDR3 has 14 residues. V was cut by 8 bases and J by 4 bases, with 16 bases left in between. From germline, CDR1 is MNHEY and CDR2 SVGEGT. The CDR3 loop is CASCGSVEADTQYF. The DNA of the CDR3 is TGTGCCAGCTGTGGATCGGTGGAGGCAGATACGCAGTATTTT.

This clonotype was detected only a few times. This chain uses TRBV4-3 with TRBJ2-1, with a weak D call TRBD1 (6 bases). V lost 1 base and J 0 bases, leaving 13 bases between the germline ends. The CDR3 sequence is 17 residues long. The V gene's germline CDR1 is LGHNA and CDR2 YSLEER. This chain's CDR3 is CASSQGTATSSYNEQFF. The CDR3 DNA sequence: TGCGCCAGCAGCCAAGGGACAGCGACGAGCTCCTACAATGAGCAGTTCTTC.

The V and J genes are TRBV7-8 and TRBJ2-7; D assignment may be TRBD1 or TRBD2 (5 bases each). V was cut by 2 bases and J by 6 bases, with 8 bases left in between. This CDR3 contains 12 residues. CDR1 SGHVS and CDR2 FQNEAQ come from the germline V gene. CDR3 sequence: CASSLWGTEQYF. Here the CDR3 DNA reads TGTGCCAGCAGCTTATGGGGGACCGAGCAGTACTTC. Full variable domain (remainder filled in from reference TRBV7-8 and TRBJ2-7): GAGVSQSPRYKVAKRGQDVALRCDPISGHVSLFWYQQALGQGPEFLTYFQNEAQLDKSGLPSDRFFAERPEGSVSTLKIQRTQQEDSAVYLCASSLWGTEQYFGPGTRLTVT.

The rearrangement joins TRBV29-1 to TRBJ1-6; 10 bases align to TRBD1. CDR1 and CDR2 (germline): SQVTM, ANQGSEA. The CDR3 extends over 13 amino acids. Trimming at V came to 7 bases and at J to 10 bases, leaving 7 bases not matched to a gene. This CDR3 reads CSARQGAGSPLHF. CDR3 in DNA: TGCAGCGCGAGACAGGGGGCAGGGTCACCCCTCCACTTT.

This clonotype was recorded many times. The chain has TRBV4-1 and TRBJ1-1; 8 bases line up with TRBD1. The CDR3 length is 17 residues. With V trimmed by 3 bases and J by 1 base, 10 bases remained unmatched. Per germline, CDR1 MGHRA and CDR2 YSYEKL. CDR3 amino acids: CASSQAQGAGGNTEAFF. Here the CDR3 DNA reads TGCGCCAGCAGCCAGGCGCAGGGGGCTGGGGGGAACACTGAAGCTTTCTTT.

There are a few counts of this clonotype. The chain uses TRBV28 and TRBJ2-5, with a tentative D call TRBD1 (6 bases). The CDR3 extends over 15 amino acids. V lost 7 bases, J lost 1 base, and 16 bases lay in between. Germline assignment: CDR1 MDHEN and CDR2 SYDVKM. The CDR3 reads CASNAVTGLQETQYF. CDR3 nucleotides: TGTGCCAGCAATGCTGTGACAGGACTCCAAGAGACCCAGTACTTC. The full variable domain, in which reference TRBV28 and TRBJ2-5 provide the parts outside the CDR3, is DVKVTQSSRYLVKRTGEKVFLECVQDMDHENMFWYRQDPGLGLRLIYFSYDVKMKEKGDIPEGYSVSREKKERFSLILESASTNQTSMYLCASNAVTGLQETQYFGPGTRLLVL.

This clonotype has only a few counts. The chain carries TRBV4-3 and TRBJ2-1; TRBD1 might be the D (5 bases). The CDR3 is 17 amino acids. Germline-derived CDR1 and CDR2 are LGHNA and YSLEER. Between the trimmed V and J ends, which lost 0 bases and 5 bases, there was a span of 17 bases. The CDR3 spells CASSQEVPTETDNEQFF. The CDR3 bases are TGCGCCAGCAGCCAAGAGGTTCCGACAGAGACGGACAATGAGCAGTTCTTC.

CDR3 region: CASSVRSLDAGASYNEQFF. DNA for the CDR3: TGTGCCAGCAGCGTAAGATCGTTAGACGCGGGGGCGTCCTACAATGAGCAGTTCTTC. The rearrangement joins TRBV9 to TRBJ2-1, with a weak D call TRBD2 (7 bases). Trimming removed 1 base from V and 1 base from J, with 21 bases in between. Germline CDR1 SGDLS, CDR2 YYNGEE. The CDR3 is 19 amino acids.

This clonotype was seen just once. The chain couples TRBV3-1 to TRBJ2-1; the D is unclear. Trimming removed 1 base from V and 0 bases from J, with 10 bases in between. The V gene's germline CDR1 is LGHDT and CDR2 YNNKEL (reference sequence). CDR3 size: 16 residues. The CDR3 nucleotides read TGTGCCAGCAGCCAAGTTATCCACTCCTCCTACAATGAGCAGTTCTTC. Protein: CASSQVIHSSYNEQFF.

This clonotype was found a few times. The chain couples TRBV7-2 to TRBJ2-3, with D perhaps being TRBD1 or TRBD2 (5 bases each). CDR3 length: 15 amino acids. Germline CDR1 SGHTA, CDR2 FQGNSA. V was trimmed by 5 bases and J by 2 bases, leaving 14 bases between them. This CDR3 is CASSLFGTATDTQYF. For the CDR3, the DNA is TGTGCCAGCAGCCTTTTCGGGACCGCCACAGATACGCAGTATTTT.

The CDR3 DNA follows: TGCAGCGTCACCAGACTAGCCCTTAACGATGAGCAGTTCTTC. Translated: CSVTRLALNDEQFF. This chain connects TRBV29-1 to TRBJ2-1; 7 bases are a match to TRBD2. The CDR3 is 14 amino acids. The germline gives CDR1 SQVTM, CDR2 ANQGSEA. The V segment lost 6 bases and the J segment 8 bases; nucleotides outside the gene matches: 13.

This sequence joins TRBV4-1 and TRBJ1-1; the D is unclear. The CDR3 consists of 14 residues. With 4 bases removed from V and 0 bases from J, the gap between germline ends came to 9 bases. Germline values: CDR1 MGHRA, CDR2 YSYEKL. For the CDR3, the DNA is TGCGCCAGCAGCCGCCGGGCCCTGAACACTGAAGCTTTCTTT. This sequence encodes CASSRRALNTEAFF.

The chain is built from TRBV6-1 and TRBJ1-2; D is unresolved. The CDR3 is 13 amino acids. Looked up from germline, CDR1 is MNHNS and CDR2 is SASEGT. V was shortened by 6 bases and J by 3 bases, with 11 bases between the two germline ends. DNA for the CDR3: TGTGCCAGCAGCGATGGGCCTCACTATGGCTACACCTTC. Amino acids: CASSDGPHYGYTF.

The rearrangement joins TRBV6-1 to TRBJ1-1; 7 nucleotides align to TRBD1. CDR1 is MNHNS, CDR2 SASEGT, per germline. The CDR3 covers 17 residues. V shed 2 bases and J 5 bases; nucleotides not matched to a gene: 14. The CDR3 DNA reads TGTGCCAGCAGTGAACCGCGCAGAAACAGGGGCCGAACTGAAGCTTTCTTT. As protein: CASSEPRRNRGRTEAFF.

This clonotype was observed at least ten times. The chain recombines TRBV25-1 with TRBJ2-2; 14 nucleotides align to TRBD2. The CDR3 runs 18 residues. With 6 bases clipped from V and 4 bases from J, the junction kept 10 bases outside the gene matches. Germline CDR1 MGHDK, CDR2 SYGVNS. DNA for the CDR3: TGTGCCAGCAGGGGTCGACTAGCGGGGGGGCCGGGCACCGGGGAGCTGTTTTTT. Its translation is CASRGRLAGGPGTGELFF.

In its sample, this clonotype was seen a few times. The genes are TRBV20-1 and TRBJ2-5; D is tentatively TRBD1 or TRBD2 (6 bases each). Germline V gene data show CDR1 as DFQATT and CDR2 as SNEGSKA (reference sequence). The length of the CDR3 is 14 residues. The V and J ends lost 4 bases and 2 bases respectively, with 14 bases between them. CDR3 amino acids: CSATKGGRQETQYF. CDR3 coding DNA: TGCAGTGCTACTAAGGGGGGTCGACAAGAGACCCAGTACTTC.

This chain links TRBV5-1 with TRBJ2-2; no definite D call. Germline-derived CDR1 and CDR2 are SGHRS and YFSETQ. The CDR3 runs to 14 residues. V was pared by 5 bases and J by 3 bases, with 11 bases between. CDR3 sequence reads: CASRLEQYTGELFF. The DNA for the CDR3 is TGCGCCAGCAGACTGGAGCAGTACACCGGGGAGCTGTTTTTT.

This chain's CDR3 is CASSIKVGQNTEAFF. The CDR3 DNA is TGTGCCAGCAGCATTAAGGTGGGTCAGAACACTGAAGCTTTCTTT. The chain recombines TRBV7-2 with TRBJ1-1; D is undetermined. The CDR3 covers 15 residues. From germline, CDR1 is SGHTA and CDR2 FQGNSA. V dropped 5 bases and J dropped 1 base, with 14 bases sitting between them.

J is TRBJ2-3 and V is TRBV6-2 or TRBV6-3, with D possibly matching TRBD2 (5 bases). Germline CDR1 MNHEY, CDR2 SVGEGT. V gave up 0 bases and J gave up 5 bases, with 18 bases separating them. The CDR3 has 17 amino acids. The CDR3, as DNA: TGTGCCAGCAGTTACTCCCGAACTAGTTATGATCAAGATACGCAGTATTTT. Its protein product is CASSYSRTSYDQDTQYF.